The rows below give T cell receptor beta chains drawn from one sample of a study of T cell responses to AZD1222 COVID-19 vaccine. Profiling relied on immunoSEQ multiplex PCR, and the TCRdb table lists in-frame clones only, not all of them. Of 200,000 to 250,000 clones detected, roughly 94% appear once; the ten largest clones hold around 1.7%. Sequences were derived from peripheral blood, sampled 28 days after the second dose of the MenACWY control vaccine. These receptors were obtained from an adult who received the MenACWY meningococcal vaccine as a control. The CDR3 runs from the conserved cysteine through the conserved F or W. The D gene is left open where the match is weak. Expanded clones are given a class, and other clones once, few, many or no size at all.

v_call	clone_size	d_call	j_call	cdr3_aa	cdr3_nt
TRBV5-1	NA	NA	TRBJ2-1	CASRGRDKDNEQFF	TGCGCCAGCAGGGGCCGGGACAAGGACAATGAGCAGTTCTTC
TRBV28	NA	NA	TRBJ2-1	CASSLSNEQFF	TGTGCCAGCAGTTTGTCCAATGAGCAGTTCTTC
TRBV4-1	NA	NA	TRBJ1-6	CASSQDLYQGNSPLHF	TGCGCCAGCAGCCAAGATTTATACCAGGGTAATTCACCCCTCCACTTT
TRBV7-2	NA	TRBD1	TRBJ2-5	CASSLQTGGLETQYF	TGTGCCAGCAGCCTCCAGACAGGGGGATTGGAGACCCAGTACTTC
TRBV29-1	NA	TRBD1	TRBJ1-3	CSVELTGGNTIYF	TGCAGCGTTGAATTGACAGGGGGAAACACCATATATTTT
TRBV30	once	TRBD1	TRBJ1-1	CAWRGGQINTEAFF	TGTGCCTGGAGGGGGGGACAGATCAACACTGAAGCTTTCTTT
TRBV4-2	NA	NA	TRBJ2-7	CASRSSSYEQYF	TGTGCCAGCAGGTCGTCCTCCTACGAGCAGTACTTC
TRBV5-1	NA	NA	TRBJ2-1	CASSLLNNEQFF	TGCGCCAGCAGCTTGTTAAACAATGAGCAGTTCTTC
TRBV9	NA	TRBD1	TRBJ2-7	CASSPQGSSYEQYF	TGTGCCAGCAGCCCACAGGGGTCGTCCTACGAGCAGTACTTC
TRBV5-1	NA	NA	TRBJ1-2	CASSQSKGDGYTF	TGCGCCAGCAGTCAAAGCAAGGGGGATGGCTACACCTTC
TRBV21-1	NA	NA	TRBJ1-5	CASSNRDLGQPQHF	TGTGCCAGCAGCAACCGGGACCTCGGGCAGCCCCAGCATTTT
TRBV30	NA	NA	TRBJ2-7	CASDSYYEQYF	TGTGCCTCGGATTCTTACTACGAGCAGTACTTC
TRBV4-2	NA	TRBD1	TRBJ1-5	CASSLGTVNRPQHF	TGTGCCAGCAGCCTCGGGACAGTCAATCGGCCCCAGCATTTT
TRBV11-1	NA	NA	TRBJ2-3	CASSLSRLQTDTQYF	TGTGCCAGCAGCTTATCTAGACTCCAGACCGATACGCAGTATTTT
TRBV11-2	NA	NA	TRBJ2-3	CASTPLAGTDTQYF	TGTGCCAGCACCCCATTAGCAGGCACAGATACGCAGTATTTT
TRBV1	NA	NA	TRBJ2-7	CTSSHHNYLYEQYF	TGCACCAGCAGCCACCATAACTACTTATACGAGCAGTACTTC
TRBV27	NA	NA	TRBJ1-5	CASSLSSPGHQPQHF	TGTGCCAGCAGTTTATCGTCGCCAGGGCATCAGCCCCAGCATTTT
TRBV7-2	NA	TRBD1	TRBJ2-7	CASSLQRQGSSYEQYF	TGTGCCAGCAGCTTACAGCGACAGGGCAGCTCCTACGAGCAGTACTTC
TRBV7-9	NA	TRBD2	TRBJ2-7	CASSATSGSVHEQYF	TGTGCCAGCAGCGCGACTAGCGGGAGCGTCCACGAGCAGTACTTC
TRBV7-3	NA	NA	TRBJ2-2	CASSRAAGELFF	TGTGCCAGCAGCCGGGCGGCCGGGGAGCTGTTTTTT
TRBV5-5	NA	NA	TRBJ1-4	CASSPRQEKLFF	TGTGCCAGCAGCCCTAGACAGGAAAAACTGTTTTTT
TRBV6-5	NA	NA	TRBJ1-1	CASSYRQGRTFF	TGTGCCAGCAGTTACAGGCAGGGTCGGACTTTCTTT